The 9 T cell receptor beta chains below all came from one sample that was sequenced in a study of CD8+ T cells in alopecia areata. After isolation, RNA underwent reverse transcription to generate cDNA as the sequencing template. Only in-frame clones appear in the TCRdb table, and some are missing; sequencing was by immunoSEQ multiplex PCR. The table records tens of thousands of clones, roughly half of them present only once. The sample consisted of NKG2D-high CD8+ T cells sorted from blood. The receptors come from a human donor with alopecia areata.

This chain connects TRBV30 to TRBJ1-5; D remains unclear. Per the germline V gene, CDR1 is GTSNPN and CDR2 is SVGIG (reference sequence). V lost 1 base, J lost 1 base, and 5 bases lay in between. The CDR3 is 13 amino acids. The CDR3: CAWSEGSNQPQHF. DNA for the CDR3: TGTGCCTGGAGTGAAGGGAGCAATCAGCCCCAGCATTTT.

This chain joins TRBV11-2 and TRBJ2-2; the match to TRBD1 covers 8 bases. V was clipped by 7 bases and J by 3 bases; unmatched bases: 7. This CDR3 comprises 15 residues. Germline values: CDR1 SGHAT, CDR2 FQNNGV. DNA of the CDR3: TGTGCCAGCATTGGGGACAGGCTTTACACCGGGGAGCTGTTTTTT. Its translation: CASIGDRLYTGELFF.

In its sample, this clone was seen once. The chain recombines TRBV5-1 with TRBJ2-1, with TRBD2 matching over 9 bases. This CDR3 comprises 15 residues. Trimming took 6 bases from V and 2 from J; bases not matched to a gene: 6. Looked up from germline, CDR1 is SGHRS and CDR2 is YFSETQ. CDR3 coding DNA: TGCGCCAGCACAATCCAGCGGGGGGCCTACAATGAGCAGTTCTTC. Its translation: CASTIQRGAYNEQFF.

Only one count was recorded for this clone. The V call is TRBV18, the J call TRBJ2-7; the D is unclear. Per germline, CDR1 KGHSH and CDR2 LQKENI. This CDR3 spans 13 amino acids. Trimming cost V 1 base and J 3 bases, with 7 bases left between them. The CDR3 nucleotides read TGTGCCAGCTCACCACTCAGAATCTACGAGCAGTACTTC. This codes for CASSPLRIYEQYF. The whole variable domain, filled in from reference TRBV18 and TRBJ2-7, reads NAGVMQNPRHLVRRRGQEARLRCSPMKGHSHVYWYRQLPEEGLKFMVYLQKENIIDESGMPKERFSAEFPKEGPSILRIQQVVRGDSAAYFCASSPLRIYEQYFGPGTRLTVT.

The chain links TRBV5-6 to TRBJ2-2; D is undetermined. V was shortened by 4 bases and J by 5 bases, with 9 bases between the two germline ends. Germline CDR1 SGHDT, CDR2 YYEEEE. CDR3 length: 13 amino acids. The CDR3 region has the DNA TGTGCCAGCAGCGAACCCAGTACCGGGGAGCTGTTTTTT. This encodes CASSEPSTGELFF.

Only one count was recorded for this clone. The CDR3 spells CASRERGRETQYF. The CDR3 bases are TGTGCCAGTAGGGAAAGGGGGCGAGAGACCCAGTACTTC. The V and J genes are TRBV27 and TRBJ2-5; 7 bases are shared with TRBD1. Trimming removed 9 bases from V and 4 bases from J; junction bases left unmatched: 8. There are 13 residues in the CDR3. Germline V gene lookup returns CDR1 MNHEY and CDR2 SMNVEV (reference sequence).

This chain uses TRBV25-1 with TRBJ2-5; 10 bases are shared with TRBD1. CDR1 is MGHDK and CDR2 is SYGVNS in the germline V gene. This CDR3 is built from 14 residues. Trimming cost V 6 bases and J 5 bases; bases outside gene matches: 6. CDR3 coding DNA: TGTGCCAGCAGAGGACAGGGGGTAACGGAGACCCAGTACTTC. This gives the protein CASRGQGVTETQYF.

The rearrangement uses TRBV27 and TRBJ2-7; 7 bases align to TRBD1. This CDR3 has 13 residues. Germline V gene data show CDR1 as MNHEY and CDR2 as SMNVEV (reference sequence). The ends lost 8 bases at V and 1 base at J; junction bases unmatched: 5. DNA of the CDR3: TGTGCCAGCCAGGCAGGGGGTTCCTACGAGCAGTACTTC. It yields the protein CASQAGGSYEQYF.

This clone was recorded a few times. CDR3 region: CASSMYGQASYEQYF. The CDR3 DNA is TGCGCCAGCAGCATGTACGGGCAGGCCTCCTACGAGCAGTACTTC. The chain couples TRBV5-1 to TRBJ2-7; no firm D call. Germline assignment: CDR1 SGHRS and CDR2 YFSETQ. V shed 4 bases and J shed 0 bases, with 14 bases lying between them. This CDR3 has 15 residues.